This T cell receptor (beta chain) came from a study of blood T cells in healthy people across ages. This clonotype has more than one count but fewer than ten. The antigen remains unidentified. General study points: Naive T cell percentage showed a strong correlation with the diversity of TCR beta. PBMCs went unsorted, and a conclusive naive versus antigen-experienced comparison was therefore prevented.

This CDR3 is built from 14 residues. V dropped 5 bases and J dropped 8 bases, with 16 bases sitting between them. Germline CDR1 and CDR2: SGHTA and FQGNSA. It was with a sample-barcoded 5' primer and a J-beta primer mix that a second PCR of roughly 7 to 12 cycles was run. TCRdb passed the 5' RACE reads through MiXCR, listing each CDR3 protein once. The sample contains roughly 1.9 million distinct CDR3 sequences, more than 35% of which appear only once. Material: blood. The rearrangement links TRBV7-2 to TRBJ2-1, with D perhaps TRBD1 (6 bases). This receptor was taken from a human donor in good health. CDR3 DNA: TGTGCCAGCAGCCTGGGACACCCGGTGGATGAGCAGTTCTTC. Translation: CASSLGHPVDEQFF.